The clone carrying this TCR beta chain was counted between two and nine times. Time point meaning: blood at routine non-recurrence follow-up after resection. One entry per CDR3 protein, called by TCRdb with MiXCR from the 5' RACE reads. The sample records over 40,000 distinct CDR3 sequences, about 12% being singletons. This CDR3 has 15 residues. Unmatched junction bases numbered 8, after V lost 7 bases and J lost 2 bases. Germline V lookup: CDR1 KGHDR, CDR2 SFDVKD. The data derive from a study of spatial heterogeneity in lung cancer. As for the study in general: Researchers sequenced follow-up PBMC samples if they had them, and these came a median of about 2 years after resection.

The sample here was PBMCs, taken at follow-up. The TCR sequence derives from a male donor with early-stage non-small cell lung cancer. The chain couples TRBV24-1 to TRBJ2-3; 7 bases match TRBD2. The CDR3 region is CATRDGSGYTDTQYF. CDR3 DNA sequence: TGTGCCACCAGGGACGGTAGCGGGTACACAGATACGCAGTATTTT.